The next 11 T cell receptor beta chains were all read from a single sample in a study of cytomegalovirus exposure and HLA in healthy donors. Amplification used 60 Vbeta primers and 13 Jbeta primers. Assay: immunoSEQ multiplex PCR; the TCRdb copy retains only in-frame clones and omits some. The top ten hold roughly 4% of the sample, which has 93,000 or so clones, over 70% seen once. Sample: PBMCs. The receptors originated from a middle-aged man in good health and CMV-seropositive.

This chain uses TRBV28 with TRBJ1-1; D is unclear. Germline CDR1 reads MDHEN; CDR2 reads SYDVKM. Trimming left V 6 bases short and J 5 bases short, with 7 bases between. This CDR3 is built from 11 residues. This CDR3 is CASSESTEAFF. The CDR3, as DNA: TGTGCCAGCAGCGAGAGTACTGAAGCTTTCTTT.

The J gene is TRBJ2-7, the V gene TRBV5-1, with 13 bases matching TRBD2. The length of the CDR3 is 15 residues. Germline-derived CDR1 and CDR2 are SGHRS and YFSETQ. V shed 4 bases and J 5 bases; nucleotides not matched to a gene: 6. The CDR3 spells CASSLGTSGIDEQYF. CDR3 in DNA: TGCGCCAGCAGCCTCGGGACTAGCGGGATTGACGAGCAGTACTTC.

V gene TRBV29-1 combines with J gene TRBJ2-2; the D is unclear. The germline gives CDR1 SQVTM, CDR2 ANQGSEA. This CDR3 is built from 10 residues. The V and J ends lost 4 bases and 7 bases respectively, with 4 bases between them. CDR3 region: CSVGVGELFF. The CDR3 DNA follows: TGCAGCGTTGGAGTCGGGGAGCTGTTTTTT.

This chain links TRBV7-9 with TRBJ2-7; D gene unclear. The CDR3 totals 14 residues. Germline V gene sequence: CDR1 SEHNR, CDR2 FQNEAQ (reference sequence). Trimming shortened V by 5 bases and J by 4 bases, and 15 bases separated the two germline ends. The DNA of the CDR3 is TGTGCCAGCAGCCAAAGCGAGTACTTATACGAGCAGTACTTC. It is translated as CASSQSEYLYEQYF. Looking up the rest from reference TRBV7-9 and TRBJ2-7 gives the full variable domain: DTGVSQNPRHKITKRGQNVTFRCDPISEHNRLYWYRQTLGQGPEFLTYFQNEAQLEKSRLLSDRFSAERPKGSFSTLEIQRTEQGDSAMYLCASSQSEYLYEQYFGPGTRLTVT.

V is TRBV7-9 and J is TRBJ2-3; no definite D call. The germline V gene has CDR1 SEHNR and CDR2 FQNEAQ (reference sequence). The germline V and J ends were trimmed by 5 bases and 7 bases, with 10 bases remaining between them. CDR3 length equals 12 residues. This CDR3 is CASSRLENTQYF. CDR3 nucleotide sequence: TGTGCCAGCAGCCGACTCGAGAATACGCAGTATTTT.

This rearrangement joins TRBV6-5 to TRBJ2-3, with D perhaps TRBD1 (6 bases). V lost 4 bases to trimming and J lost 7 bases, with 12 bases between them. The CDR3 is 13 residues long. The germline V gene encodes CDR1 MNHEY and CDR2 SVGAGI. The DNA for the CDR3 is TGTGCCAGCAGTTCCTCAGGGGCGAATACGCAGTATTTT. Its protein product is CASSSSGANTQYF.

J is TRBJ2-7 and V is TRBV11-2; no definite D call. This CDR3 spans 14 amino acids. V lost 0 bases to trimming and J lost 4 bases, with 10 bases between them. Germline CDR1 and CDR2: SGHAT and FQNNGV. The CDR3 here is CASSLDRTVYEQYF. The CDR3 DNA reads as TGTGCCAGCAGCTTAGATCGAACGGTTTACGAGCAGTACTTC.

This rearrangement joins TRBV6-1 to TRBJ1-6; TRBD1 matches 8 bases. The ends lost 3 bases at V and 10 bases at J; junction bases unmatched: 5. CDR1 and CDR2 (germline): MNHNS, SASEGT. The CDR3 contains 14 residues. The CDR3 here is CASSEQGAQSPLHF. CDR3 bases: TGTGCCAGCAGTGAGCAGGGGGCGCAGTCACCCCTCCACTTT.

The V and J genes are TRBV2 and TRBJ2-3; tentative D call: TRBD1 (6 bases). V was pared by 7 bases and J by 2 bases, with 10 bases between. The CDR3 extends over 13 amino acids. CDR1 and CDR2 from the germline V gene are SNHLY and FYNNEI. The chain's CDR3 is CASMTGVTDTQYF. CDR3 sequence (DNA): TGTGCCAGCATGACAGGTGTCACAGATACGCAGTATTTT.

The chain carries TRBV28 and TRBJ2-7; 11 bases line up with TRBD1. The CDR3 is 19 amino acids. Trimming cost V 0 bases and J 0 bases; bases outside gene matches: 10. Germline V gene lookup returns CDR1 MDHEN and CDR2 SYDVKM. CDR3 nucleotide sequence: TGTGCCAGCAGTTTATGGGACAGGGGGCTGGGTCGGAGCTCCTACGAGCAGTACTTC. Protein product: CASSLWDRGLGRSSYEQYF.

DNA of the CDR3: TGTGCCAGCAAGCAAGTTATGAACACTGAAGCTTTCTTT. The encoded protein is CASKQVMNTEAFF. The gene calls are TRBV6-6 and TRBJ1-1; D gene uncertain. Per germline, CDR1 MNHNY and CDR2 SVGAGI (reference sequence). The CDR3 runs to 13 residues. Trimming took off 7 bases at V and 0 bases at J, with 9 bases between the two ends.